This T cell receptor beta chain was sequenced during a study of T cells in Graves' hyperthyroidism and ophthalmopathy. Uncontrolled infection, other autoimmune disease, pregnancy or lactation barred patients from enrollment. Using RNA transcripts as the source, TCR beta CDR3 regions were amplified. An initial round of RT-PCR targeting the TCR CDR3 relied on the HTBI primer set. TCRdb reanalysed the multiplex PCR reads using MiXCR and keeps one entry per CDR3 protein. The sample lists 600,000 to 900,000 distinct CDR3 sequences; about a sixth were seen once. For this clonotype: The antigen is undetermined.

Study-level points and caveats: The model anticipated ophthalmopathy a median approximately six months pre-onset.

With V trimmed by 4 bases and J by 4 bases, 7 bases remained unmatched. The CDR3 has 15 residues. Germline V gives CDR1 SGDLS, CDR2 YYNGEE. The sample taken for sequencing was blood. V gene TRBV9 combines with J gene TRBJ1-4, with 7 bases identical to TRBD1. The sequence was obtained from a man aged 18 to 30 with Graves' hyperthyroidism. This CDR3 reads CASSLGQNLNEKLFF. In DNA form, the CDR3 reads TGTGCCAGCAGCTTGGGACAGAACCTTAATGAAAAACTGTTTTTT.